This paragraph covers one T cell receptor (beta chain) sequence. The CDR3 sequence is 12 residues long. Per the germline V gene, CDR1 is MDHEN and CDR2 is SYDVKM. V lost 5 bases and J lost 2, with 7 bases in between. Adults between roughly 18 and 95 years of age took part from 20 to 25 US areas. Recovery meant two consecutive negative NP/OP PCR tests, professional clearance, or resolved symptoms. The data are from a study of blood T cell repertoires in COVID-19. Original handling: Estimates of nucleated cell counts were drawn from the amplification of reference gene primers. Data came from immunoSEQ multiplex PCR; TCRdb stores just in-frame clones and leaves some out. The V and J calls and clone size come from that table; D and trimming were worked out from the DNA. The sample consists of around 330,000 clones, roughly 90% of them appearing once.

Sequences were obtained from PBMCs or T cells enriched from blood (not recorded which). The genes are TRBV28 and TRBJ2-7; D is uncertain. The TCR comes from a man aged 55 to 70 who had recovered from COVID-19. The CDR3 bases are TGTGCCAGCAGTGTCACAGCCTACGAGCAGTACTTC. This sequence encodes CASSVTAYEQYF.